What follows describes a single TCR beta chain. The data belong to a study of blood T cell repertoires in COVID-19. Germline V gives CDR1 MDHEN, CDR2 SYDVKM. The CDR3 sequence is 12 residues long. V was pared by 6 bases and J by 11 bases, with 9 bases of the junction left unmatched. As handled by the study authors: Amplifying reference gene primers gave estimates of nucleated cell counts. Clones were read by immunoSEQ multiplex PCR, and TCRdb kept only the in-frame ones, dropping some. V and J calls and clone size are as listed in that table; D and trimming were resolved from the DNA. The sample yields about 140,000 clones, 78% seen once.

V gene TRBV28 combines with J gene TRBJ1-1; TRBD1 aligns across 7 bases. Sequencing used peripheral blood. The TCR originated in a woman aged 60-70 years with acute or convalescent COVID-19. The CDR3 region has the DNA TGTGCCAGCAGCCGAGGGGGCTGGGGTGCTTTCTTT. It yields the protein CASSRGGWGAFF.